This T cell receptor (beta chain) was sequenced during a study of control samples from healthy donors and cancer patients. The CDR3 length is 15 residues. From germline, CDR1 is SGHVS and CDR2 FQNEAQ. V shed 5 bases, J shed 4 bases, and the junction held 6 bases outside the gene matches. Generated by immunoSEQ multiplex PCR, the TCRdb table keeps only in-frame clones and is missing some. The sample holds nearly 200,000 clones, about 89% seen once. This receptor was identified in a man younger than 45 in good health. V and J are TRBV7-8 and TRBJ2-1; 9 bases align to TRBD1. The sequencing input was blood. The CDR3 region has the DNA TGTGCCAGCAGCAAAACAGGGGGCAAATACAATGAGCAGTTCTTC. Amino acid sequence: CASSKTGGKYNEQFF.